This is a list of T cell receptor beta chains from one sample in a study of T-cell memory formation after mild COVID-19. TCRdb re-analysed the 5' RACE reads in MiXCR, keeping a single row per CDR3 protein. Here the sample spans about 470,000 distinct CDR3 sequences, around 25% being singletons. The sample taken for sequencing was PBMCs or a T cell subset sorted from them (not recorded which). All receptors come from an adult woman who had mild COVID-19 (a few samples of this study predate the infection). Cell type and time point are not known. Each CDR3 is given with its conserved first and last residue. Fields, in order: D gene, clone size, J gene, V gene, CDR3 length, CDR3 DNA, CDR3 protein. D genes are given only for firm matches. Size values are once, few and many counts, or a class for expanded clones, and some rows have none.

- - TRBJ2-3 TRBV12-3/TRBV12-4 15 TGTGCCAGCAGGGGACGGGTAGCGGTGCGAGATACGCAGTATTTT CASRGRVAVRDTQYF
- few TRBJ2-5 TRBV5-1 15 TGCGCCAGCAGCTTATGGGAGACAGCCCAAGAGACCCAGTACTTC CASSLWETAQETQYF
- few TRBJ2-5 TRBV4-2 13 TGTGCCAGCAGCCAAGAGATGGGCGAGACCCAGTACTTC CASSQEMGETQYF
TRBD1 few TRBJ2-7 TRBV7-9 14 TGTGCCAGCAGCCAGACAGGGAGCTCCTACGAGCAGTACTTC CASSQTGSSYEQYF
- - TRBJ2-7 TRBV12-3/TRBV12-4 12 TGTGCCAGCAAACAGGGCTCCTACGAGCAGTACTTC CASKQGSYEQYF
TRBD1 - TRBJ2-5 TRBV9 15 TGTGCCAGCAGCGCGACAGGGATCGGGCAAGAGACCCAGTACTTC CASSATGIGQETQYF
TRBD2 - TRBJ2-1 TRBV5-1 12 TGCGCCAGCAGCTCCGGGACTAGTTGGCGGTTCTTC CASSSGTSWRFF
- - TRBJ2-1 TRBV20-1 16 TGCAGTGCTAGAGGAGGTACTGAATCCTCGCACAATGAGCAGTTCTTC CSARGGTESSHNEQFF
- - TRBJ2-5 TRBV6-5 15 TGTGCCAGCAGTCCCCTCCAGCGGTACCAAGAGACCCAGTACTTC CASSPLQRYQETQYF
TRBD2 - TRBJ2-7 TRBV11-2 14 TGTGCCAGCAGCTCAGGGGCGGGGGGCGACGAGCAGTACTTC CASSSGAGGDEQYF
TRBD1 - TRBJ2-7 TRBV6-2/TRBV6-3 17 TGTGCCAGCAGTTACCCCGTAGGGGGACAGCCAACATACGAGCAGTACTTC CASSYPVGGQPTYEQYF
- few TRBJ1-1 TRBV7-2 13 TGTGCCAGCAGCTTAGCAGAGGAGTCTCGGGCTTTCTTT CASSLAEESRAFF
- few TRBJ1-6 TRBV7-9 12 TGTGCCAGCACCTTAGATCGTTCACCCCTCCACTTT CASTLDRSPLHF
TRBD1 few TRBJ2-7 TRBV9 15 TGTGCCAGCAGCGCAGGGACAGGGAATTTGCTCGAGCAGTACTTC CASSAGTGNLLEQYF
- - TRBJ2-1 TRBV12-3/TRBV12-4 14 TGTGCCAGCACAGCCCGGGCCTCCTACAATGAGCAGTTCTTC CASTARASYNEQFF
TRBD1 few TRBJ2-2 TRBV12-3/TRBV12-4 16 TGTGCCAGCAGGGGGGATCGGACAGGGGGATCCGGGGAGCTGTTTTTT CASRGDRTGGSGELFF
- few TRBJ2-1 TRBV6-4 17 TGTGCCAGCAGTGACTCGCCCCCAGGGGATTGGGGCAATGAGCAGTTCTTC CASSDSPPGDWGNEQFF
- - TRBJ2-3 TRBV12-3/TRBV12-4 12 TGTGCCAGCGGGGGCTTCACAGATACGCAGTATTTT CASGGFTDTQYF
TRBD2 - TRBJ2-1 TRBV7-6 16 TGTGCCAGCAGCCTCGGGACTAGCGGGAGGAAGAATGAGCAGTTCTTC CASSLGTSGRKNEQFF
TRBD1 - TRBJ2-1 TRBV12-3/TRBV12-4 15 TGTGCCAGCAGTTTCCTCGAGGACAGGGAGAATGAGCAGTTCTTC CASSFLEDRENEQFF
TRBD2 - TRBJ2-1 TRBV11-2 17 TGTGCCAGCAGCCGGGGGGGTAGCGGGAGTTCCTACAATGAGCAGTTCTTC CASSRGGSGSSYNEQFF
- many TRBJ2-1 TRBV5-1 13 TGCGCCAGCAGCTGGGCAGTCGCGAATGAGCAGTTCTTC CASSWAVANEQFF
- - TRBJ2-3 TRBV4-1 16 TGCGCCAGCAGCCAAGAGGCCCTCTCCGGAGGAGATACGCAGTATTTT CASSQEALSGGDTQYF
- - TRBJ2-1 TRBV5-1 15 TGCGCCAGCAGCTTATCCCCAAGGGGGGACAATGAGCAGTTCTTC CASSLSPRGDNEQFF
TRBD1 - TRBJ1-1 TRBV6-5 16 TGTGCCAGCAGTTGGGGCGGACAGGCGGCGCCCGTTGAAGCTTTCTTT CASSWGGQAAPVEAFF
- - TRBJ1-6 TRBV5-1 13 TGCGCCAGCAGCTTGGTGGTTTATTCACCCCTCCACTTT CASSLVVYSPLHF
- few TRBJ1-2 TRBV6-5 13 TGTGCCAGCAGTTACGGAGGGGTGGGTGGCTACACCTTC CASSYGGVGGYTF
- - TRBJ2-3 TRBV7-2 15 TGTGCCAGCAGCGCCCAACTAATCCGCACAGATACGCAGTATTTT CASSAQLIRTDTQYF
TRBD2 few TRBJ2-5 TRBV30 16 TGTGCCTGGAGTGTTGGACTAGCGGGTAACCAAGAGACCCAGTACTTC CAWSVGLAGNQETQYF
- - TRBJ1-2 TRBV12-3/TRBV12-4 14 TGTGCCAGCAGGCCCACCACTGAAGCTGGGGGCTACACCTTC CASRPTTEAGGYTF
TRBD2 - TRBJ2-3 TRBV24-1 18 TGTGCCACCAGTGATTTAGGGGGACTAGCGGGGGGCACAGATACGCAGTATTTT CATSDLGGLAGGTDTQYF
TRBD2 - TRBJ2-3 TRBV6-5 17 TGTGCCAGCAGTTCCCCCAGGGGGGGGACTAGCCGGGATACGCAGTATTTT CASSSPRGGTSRDTQYF
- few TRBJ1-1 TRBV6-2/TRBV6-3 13 TGTGCCAGCAGTTACTTCAGCGATACTGAAGCTTTCTTT CASSYFSDTEAFF
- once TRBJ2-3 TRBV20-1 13 TGCAGTGCTAGAGCGCTAGACACAGATACGCAGTATTTT CSARALDTDTQYF
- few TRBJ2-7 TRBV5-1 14 TGCGCCAGCAGCTTGGACCCAGGCCCCTACGAGCAGTACTTC CASSLDPGPYEQYF
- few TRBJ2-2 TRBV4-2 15 TGTGCCAGCAGCCAGGGGGACGAGGCCACCGGGGAGCTGTTTTTT CASSQGDEATGELFF
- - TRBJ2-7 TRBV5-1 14 TGCGCCAGCAGCTTCGGCGGGGCCTCCTACGAGCAGTACTTC CASSFGGASYEQYF
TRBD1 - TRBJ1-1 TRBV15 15 TGTGCCACCAGCAGGAATTCAGGGGGCTACACTGAAGCTTTCTTT CATSRNSGGYTEAFF
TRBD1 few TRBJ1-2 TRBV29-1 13 TGCAGCGTTCTACAGGGGCAGGGCTATGGCTACACCTTC CSVLQGQGYGYTF
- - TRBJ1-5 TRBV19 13 TGTGCCAGTAGTCCCCCCTGGCGCCAGCCCCAGCATTTT CASSPPWRQPQHF
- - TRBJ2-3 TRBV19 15 TGTGCCAGTAGTCCCGCCCGACACTTCACAGATACGCAGTATTTT CASSPARHFTDTQYF
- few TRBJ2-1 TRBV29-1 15 TGCAGCGTTAAAGGGCGAGCGGGCTCCTACAATGAGCAGTTCTTC CSVKGRAGSYNEQFF
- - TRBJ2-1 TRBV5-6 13 TGTGCCAGCAGCTTGGGTATACAAGCAGAGCAGTTCTTC CASSLGIQAEQFF
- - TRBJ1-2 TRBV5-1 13 TGCGCCAGCAGCTTGACGGTTAACTATGGCTACACCTTC CASSLTVNYGYTF
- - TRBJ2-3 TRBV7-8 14 TGTGCCAGCAGCTTAAGGTTTAGCACAGATACGCAGTATTTT CASSLRFSTDTQYF
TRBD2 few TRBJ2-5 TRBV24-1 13 TGTGCCACCAGTGATGGGGGGGAAGAGACCCAGTACTTC CATSDGGEETQYF